The 19 T cell receptor beta chains in this list originate from one sample, sequenced in a study of cytomegalovirus exposure and HLA in healthy donors. TCRdb keeps only in-frame clones here, not all; method: immunoSEQ multiplex PCR. The data hold tens of thousands of clones, with under 95% observed a single time. Sequences were obtained from PBMCs. All receptors come from a woman aged 30 to 39 in good health and CMV-seronegative.

CDR3 nucleotides: TGTGCCAGTAGTATAGATCGGGGAATCTATGGCTACACCTTC. Translated, it gives CASSIDRGIYGYTF. The chain combines TRBV19 with TRBJ1-2; D uncertain. This CDR3 has 14 residues. V was clipped by 0 bases and J by 4 bases, with 9 bases between them. Per germline, CDR1 LNHDA and CDR2 SQIVND (reference sequence).

This chain joins TRBV19 and TRBJ1-5, with no clear D. With 1 base removed from V and 5 bases from J, the gap between germline ends came to 9 bases. The CDR3 is 14 amino acids. The V gene's germline CDR1 is LNHDA and CDR2 SQIVND (reference sequence). CDR3 residues: CASSIGSRYQPQHF. The CDR3 nucleotides read TGTGCCAGTAGTATAGGATCGCGGTATCAGCCCCAGCATTTT.

In this sample, this clone turned up once. V gene TRBV7-9 combines with J gene TRBJ2-3; weak D call: TRBD2 (7 bases). The CDR3 is 15 residues long. Germline CDR1 SEHNR, CDR2 FQNEAQ (reference sequence). Trimming removed 2 bases at V and 4 bases at J, with 13 bases between. DNA of the CDR3: TGTGCCAGCAGCTTACTCCAGGGGAGGGCAGATACGCAGTATTTT. Residues: CASSLLQGRADTQYF.

This clone came up a few times. The rearrangement uses TRBV16 and TRBJ2-5; D call uncertain. The CDR3 loop spans 13 amino acids. Per germline, CDR1 KGHSY and CDR2 FQNENV. Deletions cut 4 bases from V and 3 bases from J, with 9 bases between. CDR3 protein: CASSPRLKETQYF. CDR3 DNA: TGTGCCAGCAGCCCCCGACTGAAAGAGACCCAGTACTTC.

The gene calls are TRBV5-1 and TRBJ2-2, with 7 bases identical to TRBD1. V dropped 5 bases and J dropped 2; count of bases not matched to a gene: 6. CDR1 and CDR2 from the germline V gene are SGHRS and YFSETQ. This CDR3 spans 15 amino acids. The CDR3 nucleotides are TGCGCCAGCAGTTCGGACAGGATAAACACCGGGGAGCTGTTTTTT. The encoded protein is CASSSDRINTGELFF.

V is TRBV1 and J is TRBJ2-3; the table's D gene call, TRBD2, was not cross checked with the DNA. TRBV1 is a listed pseudogene. This CDR3 is built from 18 residues. CDR3 in amino acids: CTSPLFGTSGKSTDTQYF. The CDR3 DNA is TGCACCAGCCCCCTATTTGGGACTAGCGGGAAAAGCACAGATACGCAGTATTTT.

V usage is TRBV10-1 and J usage is TRBJ2-5; 8 nucleotides align to TRBD2. The J segment lost 6 bases and the V segment lost 7 bases, leaving 10 bases of the junction unmatched. Per the germline V gene, CDR1 is WNHNN and CDR2 is SYGVQD (reference sequence). The CDR3 spans 14 residues. CDR3 DNA: TGCGCCAGCATTCGGAAGCGGGGGATGAAGACCCAGTACTTC. Encoded protein: CASIRKRGMKTQYF.

The V and J genes are TRBV6-1 and TRBJ2-5, with no clear D. The CDR3 loop spans 12 amino acids. Deletions cut 3 bases from V and 6 bases from J, with 8 bases between. CDR1 is MNHNS and CDR2 is SASEGT in the germline V gene. The CDR3 loop is CASSERSKTQYF. The CDR3 nucleotides read TGTGCCAGCAGTGAGAGGTCTAAGACCCAGTACTTC.

The gene calls are TRBV28 and TRBJ2-2; 8 bases match TRBD1. Germline V gene data show CDR1 as MDHEN and CDR2 as SYDVKM. This CDR3 region has 15 residues. V shed 7 bases and J 0 bases; nucleotides not matched to a gene: 4. CDR3 sequence (DNA): TGTGCCAGCATTCGGACAGGGACGAACACCGGGGAGCTGTTTTTT. It codes for CASIRTGTNTGELFF.

The rearrangement links TRBV10-3 to TRBJ1-1; 9 bases map to TRBD1. With V trimmed by 10 bases and J by 5 bases, 8 bases remained unmatched. The CDR3 is 13 residues long. CDR1 is ENHRY, CDR2 SYGVKD, per germline. The DNA of the CDR3 is TGTGCCAACCGACAGGGGGTTGCGACTGAAGCTTTCTTT. Its protein is CANRQGVATEAFF.

The gene calls are TRBV30 and TRBJ1-1, with D possibly TRBD1 on 5 matching bases. V lost 5 bases to trimming and J lost 1 base, with 20 bases between them. The CDR3 is 16 residues long. Germline V gene sequence: CDR1 GTSNPN, CDR2 SVGIG (reference sequence). The CDR3 DNA reads as TGTGCCTGGGCTAACCGGATTCGACAGCCGAACACTGAAGCTTTCTTT. Amino acid sequence: CAWANRIRQPNTEAFF.

The chain recombines TRBV18 with TRBJ2-7; weak D call: TRBD2 (5 bases). The CDR3 contains 13 residues. V lost 2 bases and J lost 6, with 11 bases in between. Germline values: CDR1 KGHSH, CDR2 LQKENI. CDR3: CASSPGGRGEQYF. The CDR3 DNA sequence: TGTGCCAGCTCACCAGGAGGTCGGGGCGAGCAGTACTTC. Complete variable domain (other parts from reference TRBV18 and TRBJ2-7): NAGVMQNPRHLVRRRGQEARLRCSPMKGHSHVYWYRQLPEEGLKFMVYLQKENIIDESGMPKERFSAEFPKEGPSILRIQQVVRGDSAAYFCASSPGGRGEQYFGPGTRLTVT.

This clone is classed as medium-sized (0.01 to 0.1%). This rearrangement joins TRBV28 to TRBJ1-2; the D gene is possibly TRBD1 (5 bases). With 5 bases removed from V and 4 bases from J, the gap between germline ends came to 26 bases. The CDR3 covers 18 residues. Looked up from germline, CDR1 is MDHEN and CDR2 is SYDVKM. The CDR3 DNA follows: TGTGCCAGCAGTCCCCAAACACCAGAGACAGTCTCCCCCTATGGCTACACCTTC. This codes for CASSPQTPETVSPYGYTF.

This CDR3 reads CASSTTSGSFNEQFF. The DNA of the CDR3 is TGTGCCAGTAGTACAACTAGCGGGAGTTTCAATGAGCAGTTCTTC. V is TRBV19 and J is TRBJ2-1; 11 nucleotides match TRBD2. Germline V lookup: CDR1 LNHDA, CDR2 SQIVND (reference sequence). Trimming removed 4 bases from V and 6 bases from J; junction bases left unmatched: 5. The CDR3 contains 15 residues.

The rearrangement links TRBV28 to TRBJ1-2; D is perhaps TRBD1 (5 bases). The germline V gene has CDR1 MDHEN and CDR2 SYDVKM. The CDR3 covers 14 residues. V was cut by 4 bases and J by 8 bases, with 17 bases left in between. The chain's CDR3 is CASSSRGRVGGYTF. CDR3 sequence (DNA): TGTGCCAGCAGTTCCCGCGGCAGGGTTGGGGGCTACACCTTC.

The chain combines TRBV7-6 with TRBJ2-5, with D possibly matching TRBD1 (6 bases). Germline loops: CDR1 SGHVS, CDR2 FNYEAQ. CDR3 length: 14 amino acids. Deletions cut 4 bases from V and 4 bases from J, with 13 bases between. Here the CDR3 reads CASSSMDSGETQYF. The CDR3 region has the DNA TGTGCCAGCAGCTCCATGGACAGTGGAGAGACCCAGTACTTC.

CDR3 region: CASSLLGAYNEQFF. In DNA, the CDR3 is TGTGCCAGCAGTCTCCTGGGGGCTTACAATGAGCAGTTCTTC. This chain joins TRBV28 and TRBJ2-1; tentative D call: TRBD1 (6 bases). V dropped 5 bases and J dropped 4 bases, with 12 bases sitting between them. Germline lookup yields CDR1 MDHEN and CDR2 SYDVKM. The CDR3 is 14 residues long. Full variable domain (outside the CDR3, taken from reference TRBV28 and TRBJ2-1): DVKVTQSSRYLVKRTGEKVFLECVQDMDHENMFWYRQDPGLGLRLIYFSYDVKMKEKGDIPEGYSVSREKKERFSLILESASTNQTSMYLCASSLLGAYNEQFFGPGTRLTVL.

This clone has a single count. V usage is TRBV7-2 and J usage is TRBJ1-2, with a possible D match to TRBD1 (6 bases). V lost 1 base, J lost 8 bases, and 20 bases lay in between. This CDR3 comprises 16 residues. Germline loops: CDR1 SGHTA, CDR2 FQGNSA. In nucleotides, the CDR3 is TGTGCCAGCAGCTTAGGTGGACAGCGACACTTGGGGGGCTACACCTTC. Encoded protein: CASSLGGQRHLGGYTF.

The CDR3 DNA reads as TGTGCCAGCAGCTTAAGGGACAGGACGAGTATCTCTGGGGCCAACGTCCTGACTTTC. It yields the protein CASSLRDRTSISGANVLTF. The rearrangement links TRBV7-2 to TRBJ2-6; 8 bases match TRBD1. After removal of 2 bases from V and 0 bases from J, the junction contained 9 bases not matched to a gene. This CDR3 has 19 amino acids. Germline V gene lookup returns CDR1 SGHTA and CDR2 FQGNSA.